This is a list of T cell receptor beta chains from one sample in a study of blood T cell repertoires in COVID-19. Method: immunoSEQ multiplex PCR; TCRdb's copy keeps in-frame clones and lacks some. Of roughly 410,000 clones listed, 70% to 90% are singletons. The sequencing sample was made of peripheral blood. All receptors derive from a woman aged 40 to 55 with COVID-19, enrolled during active disease. Each CDR3 is given with its conserved first and last residue. A D gene is named only where the DNA matches it firmly. For some rows the clone size is stated as once, few or many, or as a class when expanded; others skip it.

d_call: TRBD1
clone_size: NA
j_call: TRBJ1-1
v_call: TRBV5-4
cdr3_aa: CASSSDRVGTEAFF
cdr3_nt: TGTGCCAGCAGCTCGGACAGGGTGGGCACTGAAGCTTTCTTT

d_call: NA
clone_size: NA
j_call: TRBJ1-3
v_call: TRBV5-6
cdr3_aa: CASSLAHSGNTIYF
cdr3_nt: TGTGCCAGCAGCTTGGCCCACTCTGGAAACACCATATATTTT

d_call: NA
clone_size: NA
j_call: TRBJ2-7
v_call: TRBV11-2
cdr3_aa: CASSQGPGSVSYEQYF
cdr3_nt: TGTGCCAGCAGTCAAGGTCCAGGGTCAGTCTCCTACGAACAGTACTTC

d_call: NA
clone_size: NA
j_call: TRBJ1-5
v_call: TRBV15
cdr3_aa: CATGGLQPQHF
cdr3_nt: TGTGCCACCGGGGGGTTGCAGCCCCAGCATTTT

d_call: NA
clone_size: NA
j_call: TRBJ1-2
v_call: TRBV19
cdr3_aa: CASSFPGQKTNYGYTF
cdr3_nt: TGTGCCAGTAGTTTCCCGGGTCAGAAGACTAACTATGGCTACACCTTC

d_call: NA
clone_size: NA
j_call: TRBJ2-1
v_call: TRBV6-7
cdr3_aa: CASSYTSGRRGWYNEQFF
cdr3_nt: TGTGCCAGCAGCTATACCTCCGGGCGGCGGGGCTGGTACAATGAGCAGTTCTTC

d_call: NA
clone_size: NA
j_call: TRBJ1-1
v_call: TRBV13
cdr3_aa: CASSSRLNTEAFF
cdr3_nt: TGTGCCAGCAGCTCGCGTTTGAACACTGAAGCTTTCTTT

d_call: NA
clone_size: NA
j_call: TRBJ2-3
v_call: TRBV9
cdr3_aa: CASSQVGTFTDTQYF
cdr3_nt: TGTGCCAGCAGCCAGGTGGGGACTTTCACAGATACGCAGTATTTT

d_call: NA
clone_size: NA
j_call: TRBJ2-3
v_call: TRBV5-1
cdr3_aa: CASSLGAGVGVDTQYF
cdr3_nt: TGCGCCAGCAGCTTGGGCGCAGGGGTGGGAGTTGATACGCAGTATTTT

d_call: NA
clone_size: once
j_call: TRBJ2-7
v_call: TRBV28
cdr3_aa: CANLHRYEQYF
cdr3_nt: TGTGCCAACTTACACAGATACGAGCAGTACTTC

d_call: NA
clone_size: NA
j_call: TRBJ1-3
v_call: TRBV19
cdr3_aa: CASRRGTGSRNTIYF
cdr3_nt: TGTGCCAGTAGACGGGGAACAGGGTCTCGAAACACCATATATTTT

d_call: TRBD1
clone_size: NA
j_call: TRBJ1-1
v_call: TRBV4-1
cdr3_aa: CASSHHGQEPNTEAFF
cdr3_nt: TGCGCCAGCAGCCATCATGGACAGGAACCGAACACTGAAGCTTTCTTT